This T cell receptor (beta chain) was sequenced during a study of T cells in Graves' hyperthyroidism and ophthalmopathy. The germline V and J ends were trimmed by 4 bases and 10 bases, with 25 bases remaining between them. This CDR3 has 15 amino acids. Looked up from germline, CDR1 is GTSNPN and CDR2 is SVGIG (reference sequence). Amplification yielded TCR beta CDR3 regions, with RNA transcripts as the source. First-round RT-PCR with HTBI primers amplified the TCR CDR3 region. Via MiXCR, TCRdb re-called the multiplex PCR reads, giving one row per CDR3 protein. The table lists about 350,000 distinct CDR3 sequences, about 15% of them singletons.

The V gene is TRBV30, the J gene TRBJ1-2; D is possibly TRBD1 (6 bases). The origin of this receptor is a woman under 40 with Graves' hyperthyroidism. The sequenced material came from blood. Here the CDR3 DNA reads TGTGCCTGGAACCCTGTAGCCGGGACAAAATACGACTACACCTTC. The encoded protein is CAWNPVAGTKYDYTF.